What follows are 8 T cell receptor beta chains derived from one specimen sequenced in a study of response to subunit inactivated influenza vaccine. TCRdb itself ran the RT-PCR reads through MiXCR, one entry per CDR3 protein. The table lists about 570,000 distinct CDR3 sequences, roughly 12% of them singletons. In addition, the sample was reused for a study of T cells expressing NK-cell markers. From that report: UMI-tagged 5'RACE template switching yielded the TCR beta cDNA.

The source was PBMCs from blood, collected on the day of vaccination. The receptors stem from a man aged 50 to 60 who received an inactivated influenza vaccine.

V and J are TRBV9 and TRBJ2-5; D ambiguous. Trimming stripped 0 bases from V and 2 bases from J, with 8 bases between. There are 14 residues in the CDR3. Germline V gene lookup returns CDR1 SGDLS and CDR2 YYNGEE. CDR3 DNA: TGTGCCAGCAGCGTAGGTGCGGCACAAGAGACCCAGTACTTC. Translation gives CASSVGAAQETQYF.

The chain combines TRBV2 with TRBJ2-7, with D possibly matching TRBD1 (5 bases). V was pared by 0 bases and J by 7 bases, with 13 bases between. The CDR3 contains 14 residues. The germline gives CDR1 SNHLY, CDR2 FYNNEI. The CDR3 loop reads CASSEAAGFGEQYF. CDR3 DNA: TGTGCCAGCAGTGAAGCGGCAGGGTTCGGGGAGCAGTACTTC.

This clonotype occurred many times. The V gene is TRBV4-2, the J gene TRBJ1-2; D is ambiguous. This CDR3 is built from 13 residues. Germline values: CDR1 LGHNA, CDR2 YNFKEQ. V was trimmed by 1 base and J by 2 bases, leaving 5 bases between them. In nucleotides, the CDR3 is TGTGCCAGCAGCCAAGGGCCCAACTATGGCTACACCTTC. Translation gives CASSQGPNYGYTF.

J is TRBJ1-1 and V is TRBV29-1; D is unresolved. Trimming took 4 bases from V and 1 from J, leaving 10 bases between them. The germline gives CDR1 SQVTM, CDR2 ANQGSEA. CDR3 length equals 13 residues. CDR3 amino acids: CSVVITENTEAFF. The DNA of the CDR3 is TGCAGCGTTGTAATCACAGAGAACACTGAAGCTTTCTTT.

This clonotype was seen a few times. V is TRBV7-6 and J is TRBJ1-1, with D possibly matching TRBD1 (5 bases). Trimming pared 3 bases from V and 2 bases from J, leaving 16 bases between. Germline V CDR1 and CDR2: SGHVS, FNYEAQ. This CDR3 has 16 residues. Here the CDR3 DNA reads TGTGCCAGCAGCTTGGGGACCCGAGGACTAAACACTGAAGCTTTCTTT. It is translated as CASSLGTRGLNTEAFF. The full variable domain, with the rest looked up from reference TRBV7-6 and TRBJ1-1, is GAGVSQSPRYKVTKRGQDVALRCDPISGHVSLYWYRQALGQGPEFLTYFNYEAQQDKSGLPNDRFSAERPEGSISTLTIQRTEQRDSAMYRCASSLGTRGLNTEAFFGQGTRLTVV.

V gene TRBV7-9 combines with J gene TRBJ1-4, with 7 bases identical to TRBD1. The V and J ends lost 6 bases and 5 bases, in that order; junction bases with no gene match: 9. The CDR3 sequence is 15 residues long. Germline V gene lookup returns CDR1 SEHNR and CDR2 FQNEAQ (reference sequence). Written as DNA, the CDR3 is TGTGCCAGCAGGGCCTCGACAGGGCGGAATGAAAAACTGTTTTTT. Amino acids: CASRASTGRNEKLFF.

The rearrangement joins TRBV20-1 to TRBJ2-2, with 11 nucleotides matching TRBD1. Germline V gives CDR1 DFQATT, CDR2 SNEGSKA (reference sequence). The V gene end was trimmed by 0 bases and the J gene end by 5 bases; junction bases not matched to a gene: 8. The CDR3 loop spans 17 amino acids. CDR3: CSARDMAGTGGTGELFF. The CDR3 bases are TGCAGTGCTAGAGATATGGCCGGGACAGGGGGTACCGGGGAGCTGTTTTTT.

J is TRBJ2-3 and V is TRBV5-4; 11 bases map to TRBD1. From germline, CDR1 is SGHNT and CDR2 YYREEE (reference sequence). J was trimmed by 3 bases and V by 2 bases; bases with no gene match: 8. CDR3 length: 17 amino acids. CDR3 sequence reads: CASSFGAGTGGTDTQYF. The CDR3 DNA reads TGTGCCAGCAGCTTCGGAGCCGGGACAGGGGGTACAGATACGCAGTATTTT.